Each of the 13 T cell receptor beta chains below was sequenced from the same sample in a study of Ad26.COV2.S vaccination and SARS-CoV-2 variants. TCRdb's copy holds only in-frame clones and misses some; the assay was immunoSEQ multiplex PCR. The data contain about 320,000 clones, more than 70% of them seen just once; the ten biggest clones take up 1.5% to 2%. Treatment meaning: some 20 received Ad26.COV2.S at low or high dose, single or two shots; 5 received placebo; per-sample allocation not given. At day 63 after the first vaccine or placebo injection, samples were drawn. The material was peripheral blood, obtained in a trial of Ad26.COV2.S vaccine versus placebo. Receptors were obtained from a person between 18 and 59 years old who received the Ad26.COV2.S COVID-19 vaccine or a placebo.

This chain connects TRBV4-3 to TRBJ1-3, with D possibly TRBD1 on 6 matching bases. The germline V and J ends were trimmed by 1 base and 15 bases, with 16 bases remaining between them. Germline assignment: CDR1 LGHNA and CDR2 YSLEER. The CDR3 spans 13 residues. The CDR3 DNA is TGCGCCAGCAGCCAAGTGGGGGCTTCCCGTACATATTTT. It encodes CASSQVGASRTYF.

This sequence joins TRBV10-3 and TRBJ1-1; D gene unclear. The CDR3 length is 14 residues. V was pared by 5 bases and J by 3 bases, with 13 bases between. Germline loops: CDR1 ENHRY, CDR2 SYGVKD. The CDR3 is CAISQRVLDTEAFF. In nucleotides, the CDR3 is TGTGCCATCAGTCAGCGGGTTTTGGACACTGAAGCTTTCTTT.

This clone showed up just once. The chain is built from TRBV6-6 and TRBJ2-3; tentatively, D is TRBD1 (5 bases). Germline lookup yields CDR1 MNHNY and CDR2 SVGAGI (reference sequence). V was pared by 7 bases and J by 4 bases, with 9 bases between. The length of the CDR3 is 12 residues. This CDR3 reads CASTTTADTQYF. CDR3 coding DNA: TGTGCCAGCACCACGACAGCAGATACGCAGTATTTT.

The chain joins TRBV6-5 to TRBJ2-7, with D unclear. V lost 6 bases and J 3 bases, leaving 15 bases between the germline ends. This CDR3 comprises 14 residues. The germline V gene encodes CDR1 MNHEY and CDR2 SVGAGI. CDR3 coding DNA: TGTGCCAGCAGCAAGGCTGACGCAGTCTACGAGCAGTACTTC. Translating it yields CASSKADAVYEQYF.

The rearrangement joins TRBV7-9 to TRBJ1-5; 7 positions match TRBD1. V was pared by 1 base and J by 6 bases, with 3 bases of the junction left unmatched. The CDR3 loop spans 14 amino acids. CDR1 SEHNR and CDR2 FQNEAQ come from the germline V gene (reference sequence). The chain's CDR3 is CASSLGGGGQPQHF. DNA for the CDR3: TGTGCCAGCAGCTTAGGAGGGGGCGGTCAGCCCCAGCATTTT.

The gene calls are TRBV5-1 and TRBJ1-1; D may be TRBD1 (5 bases). Per the germline V gene, CDR1 is SGHRS and CDR2 is YFSETQ. The V end lost 0 bases, the J end lost 1 base, and 10 bases lay between the germline ends. The CDR3 consists of 15 residues. The CDR3 nucleotides read TGCGCCAGCAGCTTGGGGGATGACAGGAACACTGAAGCTTTCTTT. Its translation: CASSLGDDRNTEAFF.

The gene calls are TRBV7-9 and TRBJ2-3; 10 nucleotides agree with TRBD1. This CDR3 has 15 amino acids. Germline-derived CDR1 and CDR2 are SEHNR and FQNEAQ (reference sequence). V shed 5 bases, J shed 4 bases, and the junction held 6 bases outside the gene matches. Here the CDR3 reads CASSQRQGASDTQYF. CDR3 in DNA: TGTGCCAGCAGCCAACGACAGGGGGCGTCAGATACGCAGTATTTT.

V usage is TRBV18 and J usage is TRBJ1-1; D gene uncertain. Trimming stripped 3 bases from V and 1 base from J, with 9 bases between. Looked up from germline, CDR1 is KGHSH and CDR2 is LQKENI. CDR3 length equals 14 residues. This CDR3 is CASSPVGGNTEAFF. The CDR3 DNA follows: TGTGCCAGCTCACCGGTCGGCGGGAACACTGAAGCTTTCTTT.

The rearrangement joins TRBV29-1 to TRBJ1-5, with TRBD1 matching over 7 bases. V was pared by 4 bases and J by 6 bases, with 6 bases of the junction left unmatched. CDR1 and CDR2 from the germline V gene are SQVTM and ANQGSEA. This CDR3 is built from 13 residues. CDR3 bases: TGCAGCGTTGCAAGGGGGCGAGGTCAGCCCCAGCATTTT. This sequence encodes CSVARGRGQPQHF.

The CDR3 DNA follows: TGTGCCATCAGTGTGGCCCAACACGGGCAGTTCTTC. Protein product: CAISVAQHGQFF. This sequence joins TRBV10-3 and TRBJ2-1, with D uncertain. Between the trimmed V and J ends, which lost 4 bases and 12 bases, there was a span of 13 bases. This CDR3 spans 12 amino acids. Germline CDR1 is ENHRY and CDR2 is SYGVKD.

The sample holds a few counts of this clone. This CDR3 is CASSLAAADRANYGYTF. The CDR3 DNA sequence: TGTGCCAGCAGCTTAGCGGCTGCGGACAGGGCTAACTATGGCTACACCTTC. The chain joins TRBV7-2 to TRBJ1-2, with TRBD1 identical over 8 bases. Germline V CDR1 and CDR2: SGHTA, FQGNSA. The CDR3 runs 17 residues. Trimming took 0 bases from V and 0 from J; bases not matched to a gene: 6.

In DNA, the CDR3 is TGTGCCACCAGGAGACAGGGGGGCGCAACTAATGAAAAACTGTTTTTT. This codes for CATRRQGGATNEKLFF. The J gene is TRBJ1-4, the V gene TRBV15, with TRBD1 identical over 9 bases. V lost 6 bases, J lost 0 bases, and 5 bases stayed unmatched. The CDR3 is 16 amino acids. Germline CDR1 is LNHNV and CDR2 is YYDKDF (reference sequence).

The chain is built from TRBV7-2 and TRBJ1-1; the match to TRBD1 covers 7 bases. The CDR3 is 12 residues long. The junction had 3 bases not matched to a gene; V was cut back by 5 bases and J by 6 bases. CDR1 SGHTA and CDR2 FQGNSA come from the germline V gene. In nucleotides, the CDR3 is TGTGCCAGCAGCCCCCAGGGGGCTGAAGCTTTCTTT. Translation: CASSPQGAEAFF. Variable domain in full (rest from reference TRBV7-2 and TRBJ1-1): GAGVSQSPSNKVTEKGKDVELRCDPISGHTALYWYRQSLGQGLEFLIYFQGNSAPDKSGLPSDRFSAERTGGSVSTLTIQRTQQEDSAVYLCASSPQGAEAFFGQGTRLTVV.